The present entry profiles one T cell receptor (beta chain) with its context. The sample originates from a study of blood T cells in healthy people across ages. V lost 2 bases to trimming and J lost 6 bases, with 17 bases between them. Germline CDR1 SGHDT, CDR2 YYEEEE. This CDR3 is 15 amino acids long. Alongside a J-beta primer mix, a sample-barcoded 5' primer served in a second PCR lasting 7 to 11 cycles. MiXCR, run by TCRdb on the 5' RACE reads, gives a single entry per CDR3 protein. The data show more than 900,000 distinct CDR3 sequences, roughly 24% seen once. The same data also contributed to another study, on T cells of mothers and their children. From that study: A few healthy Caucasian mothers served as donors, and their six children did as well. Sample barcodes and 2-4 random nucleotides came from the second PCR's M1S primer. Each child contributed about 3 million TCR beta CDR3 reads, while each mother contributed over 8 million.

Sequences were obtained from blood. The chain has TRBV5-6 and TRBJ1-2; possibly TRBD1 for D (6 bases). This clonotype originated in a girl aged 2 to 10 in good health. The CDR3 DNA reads TGTGCCAGCAGCTTTTTGAGTTGGGGGGCTGATGGCTACACCTTC. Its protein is CASSFLSWGADGYTF.